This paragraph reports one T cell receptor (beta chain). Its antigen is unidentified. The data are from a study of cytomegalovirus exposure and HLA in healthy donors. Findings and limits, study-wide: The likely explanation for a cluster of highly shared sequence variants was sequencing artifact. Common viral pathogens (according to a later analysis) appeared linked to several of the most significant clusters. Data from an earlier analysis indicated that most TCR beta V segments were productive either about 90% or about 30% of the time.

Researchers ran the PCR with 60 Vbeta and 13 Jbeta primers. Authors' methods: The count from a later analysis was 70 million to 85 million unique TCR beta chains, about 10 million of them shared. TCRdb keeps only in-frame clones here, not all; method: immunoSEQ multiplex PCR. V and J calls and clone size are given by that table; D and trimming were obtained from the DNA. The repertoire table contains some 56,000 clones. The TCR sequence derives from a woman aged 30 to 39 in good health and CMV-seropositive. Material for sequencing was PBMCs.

DNA of the CDR3: TGTGCCAGCAGCTTTATTACAGAAACTAACTATGGCTACACCTTC. Residues: CASSFITETNYGYTF. The J gene is TRBJ1-2, the V gene TRBV5-4, with D unresolved. The V gene's germline CDR1 is SGHNT and CDR2 YYREEE (reference sequence). Trimming took 2 bases from V and 0 from J, leaving 11 bases between them. The CDR3 totals 15 residues.